These T cell receptor beta chains were read from a single sample in a study of early T cells in non-severe SARS-CoV-2 infection. TCRdb called the 5' RACE reads again in MiXCR, with one record for every CDR3 protein. The sample yields some 70,000 distinct CDR3 sequences, roughly 8.7% seen once. The sequenced material came from whole blood. These TCRs come from an adult who was a healthcare worker with PCR-confirmed SARS-CoV-2 infection or an uninfected control (not recorded which). Both conserved end residues are part of each CDR3. D genes are given only for firm matches. Clone size, where shown, is once, few, many, or a class for clones that have expanded.

j_call | clone_size | v_call | d_call | cdr3_aa | cdr3_nt
TRBJ1-5 | - | TRBV19 | - | CASSIWGPLLRMWHQPQHF | TGTGCCAGTAGTATCTGGGGCCCCCTTTTGCGCATGTGGCATCAGCCCCAGCATTTT
TRBJ1-4 | many | TRBV12-3/TRBV12-4 | - | CASSLIVGINEKLFF | TGTGCCAGCAGTTTAATTGTCGGGATTAATGAAAAACTGTTTTTT
TRBJ1-3 | - | TRBV2 | - | CASSGGSGNTIYF | TGTGCCAGCAGTGGTGGCTCTGGAAACACCATATATTTT
TRBJ2-2 | few | TRBV24-1 | - | CATSDLLEGSNTGELFF | TGTGCCACCAGTGATTTGCTTGAGGGTTCGAACACCGGGGAGCTGTTTTTT
TRBJ2-7 | few | TRBV5-8 | - | CASSLVGREGGYEQYF | TGTGCCAGCAGCTTGGTGGGCAGGGAAGGGGGATACGAGCAGTACTTC
TRBJ1-1 | many | TRBV5-1 | - | CASSSDGRNTEAFF | TGCGCCAGCAGTAGTGACGGACGGAACACTGAAGCTTTCTTT
TRBJ2-3 | - | TRBV3-1 | - | CASSQEGKGTQYF | TGTGCCAGCAGCCAAGAGGGTAAGGGGACGCAGTATTTT
TRBJ2-7 | few | TRBV7-2 | TRBD2 | CASSVGGLAGNYEQYF | TGTGCCAGCAGCGTAGGGGGACTAGCGGGAAACTACGAGCAGTACTTC
TRBJ2-1 | many | TRBV20-1 | - | CSASEGYYNEQFF | TGCAGTGCTAGCGAAGGGTACTACAATGAGCAGTTCTTC
TRBJ2-3 | - | TRBV10-2 | - | CASSGVSTDTQYF | TGCGCCAGCAGCGGCGTTAGCACAGATACGCAGTATTTT
TRBJ2-7 | many | TRBV15 | - | CATSRDRVEAYEQYF | TGTGCCACCAGCAGAGACAGGGTAGAAGCCTACGAGCAGTACTTC
TRBJ2-5 | few | TRBV6-5 | TRBD2 | CASSYPIPGLMETQYF | TGTGCCAGCAGTTACCCGATTCCGGGACTAATGGAGACCCAGTACTTC
TRBJ2-3 | few | TRBV2 | - | CASSEQGIPTDTQYF | TGTGCCAGCAGTGAGCAGGGGATCCCCACAGATACGCAGTATTTT
TRBJ2-7 | many | TRBV7-2 | TRBD2 | CASSPPRFASGRAIEQYF | TGTGCCAGCAGCCCCCCACGTTTTGCTAGCGGGAGGGCGATCGAGCAGTACTTC
TRBJ2-3 | many | TRBV3-1 | TRBD2 | CASSPTSGTDTQYF | TGTGCCAGCAGCCCGACTAGCGGCACAGATACGCAGTATTTT
TRBJ1-1 | many | TRBV29-1 | - | CSVSRGGEAFF | TGCAGCGTCTCGAGGGGAGGTGAAGCTTTCTTT
TRBJ2-7 | many | TRBV12-3/TRBV12-4 | TRBD1 | CASSSPGDREDEQYF | TGTGCCAGCAGTTCTCCAGGGGACAGGGAAGACGAGCAGTACTTC
TRBJ2-7 | few | TRBV5-8 | TRBD1 | CASSPHGTGAYEQYF | TGTGCCAGCAGCCCGCACGGGACAGGGGCCTACGAGCAGTACTTC
TRBJ2-7 | many | TRBV7-8 | - | CASSPAYEQYF | TGTGCCAGCAGCCCCGCCTACGAGCAGTACTTC
TRBJ1-1 | many | TRBV5-1 | - | CASSSLTARNTEAFF | TGCGCCAGCAGCTCTCTTACGGCTCGGAACACTGAAGCTTTCTTT
TRBJ2-3 | - | TRBV20-1 | - | CSALVRHTDTQYF | TGCAGTGCTCTAGTTCGCCACACAGATACGCAGTATTTT
TRBJ2-2 | few | TRBV12-3/TRBV12-4 | TRBD2 | CASRLSGANTGELFF | TGTGCCAGCAGGCTTAGCGGGGCGAACACCGGGGAGCTGTTTTTT